What follows are 4 T cell receptor beta chains derived from one specimen sequenced in a study of T-cell memory formation after mild COVID-19. MiXCR, applied by TCRdb to the 5' RACE reads, yields one record per CDR3 protein. The sample holds 85,000 to 130,000 distinct CDR3 sequences; about 17% are singletons and the top ten take 28%. What was sequenced was PBMCs or a T cell subset sorted from them (not recorded which). The receptors here all came from an adult woman who had mild COVID-19 (a few samples of this study predate the infection). Cell type and time point are not known.

This clonotype occurred many times. The rearrangement links TRBV27 to TRBJ2-1; D ambiguous. Between the trimmed V and J ends, which lost 5 bases and 4 bases, there was a span of 18 bases. CDR3 size: 16 residues. Looked up from germline, CDR1 is MNHEY and CDR2 is SMNVEV (reference sequence). The CDR3 DNA reads as TGTGCCAGCAGTACCGCTCTCAAGCCCCCTTACAATGAGCAGTTCTTC. As protein: CASSTALKPPYNEQFF.

This clonotype was counted a few times. The gene calls are TRBV7-3 and TRBJ2-1; 10 nucleotides line up with TRBD2. J was trimmed by 5 bases and V by 5 bases; bases with no gene match: 6. The CDR3 is 15 residues long. The V gene's germline CDR1 is SGHTA and CDR2 FQGTGA. In DNA form, the CDR3 reads TGTGCCAGCAGCCCTGGACTAGCGGAGAACAATGAGCAGTTCTTC. The encoded protein is CASSPGLAENNEQFF.

The rearrangement links TRBV24-1 to TRBJ2-2; weak D call: TRBD1 (6 bases). Per germline, CDR1 KGHDR and CDR2 SFDVKD. The CDR3 runs to 15 residues. Trimming left V 3 bases short and J 1 base short, with 8 bases between. The CDR3 DNA reads as TGTGCCACCAGTGATCACAGGGAGAACACCGGGGAGCTGTTTTTT. Translating it yields CATSDHRENTGELFF.

The chain recombines TRBV7-9 with TRBJ2-1, with 7 bases fitting TRBD2. J gave up 3 bases and V 8 bases, and 10 bases lay outside the gene matches. CDR1 is SEHNR, CDR2 FQNEAQ, per germline (reference sequence). The CDR3 runs to 15 residues. Here the CDR3 DNA reads TGTGCCAGCTGCCACCGGGACTATCACTACAATGAGCAGTTCTTC. Its translation: CASCHRDYHYNEQFF.